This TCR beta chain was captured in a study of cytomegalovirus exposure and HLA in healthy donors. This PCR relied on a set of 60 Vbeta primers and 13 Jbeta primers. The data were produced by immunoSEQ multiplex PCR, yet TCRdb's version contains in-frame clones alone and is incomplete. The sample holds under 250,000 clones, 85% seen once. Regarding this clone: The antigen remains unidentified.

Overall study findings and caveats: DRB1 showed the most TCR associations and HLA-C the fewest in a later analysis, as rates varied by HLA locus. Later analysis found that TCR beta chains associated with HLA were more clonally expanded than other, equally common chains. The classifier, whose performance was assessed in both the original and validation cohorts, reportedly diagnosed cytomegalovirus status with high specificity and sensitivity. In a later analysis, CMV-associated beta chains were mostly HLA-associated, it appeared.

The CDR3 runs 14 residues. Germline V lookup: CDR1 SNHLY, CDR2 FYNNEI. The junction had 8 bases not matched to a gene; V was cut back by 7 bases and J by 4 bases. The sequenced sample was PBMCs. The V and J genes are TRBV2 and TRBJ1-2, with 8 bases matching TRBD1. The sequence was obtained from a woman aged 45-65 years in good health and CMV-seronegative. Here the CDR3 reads CASTGQGTVYGYTF. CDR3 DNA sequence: TGTGCCAGCACTGGACAGGGAACAGTCTATGGCTACACCTTC.